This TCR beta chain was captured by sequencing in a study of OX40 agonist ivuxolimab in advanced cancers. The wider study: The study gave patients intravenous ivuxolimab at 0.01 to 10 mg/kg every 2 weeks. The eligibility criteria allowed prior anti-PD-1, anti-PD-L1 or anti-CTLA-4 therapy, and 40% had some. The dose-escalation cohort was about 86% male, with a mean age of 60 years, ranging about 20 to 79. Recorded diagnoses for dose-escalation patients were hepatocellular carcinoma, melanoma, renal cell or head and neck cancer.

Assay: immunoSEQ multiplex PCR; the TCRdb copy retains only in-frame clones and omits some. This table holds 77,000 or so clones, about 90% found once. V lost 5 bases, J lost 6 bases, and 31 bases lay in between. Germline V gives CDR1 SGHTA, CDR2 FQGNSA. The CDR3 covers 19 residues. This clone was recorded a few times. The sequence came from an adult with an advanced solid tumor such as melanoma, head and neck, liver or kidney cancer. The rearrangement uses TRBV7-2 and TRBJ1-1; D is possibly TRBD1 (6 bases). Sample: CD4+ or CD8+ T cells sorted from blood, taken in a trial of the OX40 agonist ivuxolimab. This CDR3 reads CASSPVGRGGGGRLSEAFF. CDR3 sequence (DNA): TGTGCCAGCAGCCCCGTTGGAAGGGGAGGAGGGGGGAGGCTTTCTGAAGCTTTCTTT.